Below, 10 T cell receptor beta chains from the same sample are listed, as sequenced in a study of blood T cell repertoires in COVID-19. Method: immunoSEQ multiplex PCR; TCRdb's copy keeps in-frame clones and lacks some. The table records 180,000 or so clones, about 90% of them present only once. The specimen sequenced was peripheral blood. The source of these receptors is a man aged 35 to 55 with active or convalescent COVID-19.

The rearrangement joins TRBV3-1 (or the pseudogene TRBV3-2) to TRBJ2-3; TRBD1 aligns across 8 bases. CDR3 length: 13 amino acids. Losses at the gene ends were 0 bases for V and 11 bases for J; bases not matched to a gene: 4. Germline V gives CDR1 LGHDT, CDR2 YNNKEL (reference sequence). The CDR3 sequence: CASSQDSGTGQYF. The CDR3 nucleotides read TGTGCCAGCAGCCAAGACTCCGGGACAGGGCAGTATTTT.

V is TRBV2 and J is TRBJ1-2; the match to TRBD1 covers 9 bases. Germline V lookup: CDR1 SNHLY, CDR2 FYNNEI. The CDR3 consists of 14 residues. J lost 13 bases, V lost 6 bases, and 15 bases had no gene match. The CDR3 sequence is CASRTGTGPTVSTF. The CDR3 nucleotides read TGTGCCAGCAGGACCGGGACAGGGCCAACAGTATCCACCTTC.

This rearrangement joins TRBV19 to TRBJ1-5; unclear D gene. This CDR3 region has 12 residues. Deletions cut 5 bases from V and 7 bases from J, with 9 bases between. CDR1 is LNHDA, CDR2 SQIVND, per germline (reference sequence). CDR3: CASSPPRQPQHF. The DNA of the CDR3 is TGTGCCAGTAGTCCACCGAGGCAGCCCCAGCATTTT.

This clone appeared once. The J gene is TRBJ1-6, the V gene TRBV4-1; D may be TRBD1 (5 bases). The germline V gene encodes CDR1 MGHRA and CDR2 YSYEKL. V shed 0 bases and J shed 10 bases, with 10 bases lying between them. This CDR3 contains 14 residues. The CDR3 nucleotides are TGCGCCAGCAGCCAAGAAGGGAGGGGCTCACCCCTCCACTTT. Its translation: CASSQEGRGSPLHF.

The chain has TRBV7-9 and TRBJ2-3; D is undetermined. Germline CDR1 reads SEHNR; CDR2 reads FQNEAQ (reference sequence). The CDR3 runs 16 residues. V lost 2 bases and J lost 4, with 16 bases in between. This CDR3 is CASSLPLLERSDTQYF. The DNA of the CDR3 is TGTGCCAGCAGCTTACCTCTGCTCGAACGGTCAGATACGCAGTATTTT.

The chain joins TRBV11-3 to TRBJ1-1; 7 bases align to TRBD1. This CDR3 is built from 12 residues. The J segment lost 10 bases and the V segment lost 5 bases, leaving 7 bases of the junction unmatched. Germline CDR1 is SGHNT and CDR2 is YENEEA. The CDR3 protein is CASSAGGQPAFF. DNA for the CDR3: TGTGCCAGCAGCGCTGGGGGACAGCCAGCTTTCTTT. The full variable domain, its missing parts supplied by reference TRBV11-3 and TRBJ1-1, is EAGVVQSPRYKIIEKKQPVAFWCNPISGHNTLYWYLQNLGQGPELLIRYENEEAVDDSQLPKDRFSAERLKGVDSTLKIQPAELGDSAVYLCASSAGGQPAFFGQGTRLTVV.

This clone was seen a few times. V usage is TRBV7-2 and J usage is TRBJ1-1, with unresolved D. Germline CDR1 reads SGHTA; CDR2 reads FQGNSA. The CDR3 has 13 amino acids. The ends were cut back, 4 bases at V and 2 bases at J, with 8 bases in the middle. CDR3 coding DNA: TGTGCCAGCAGCTCCTTTAGAAACACTGAAGCTTTCTTT. Translated: CASSSFRNTEAFF.

The chain combines TRBV27 with TRBJ2-5; TRBD1 aligns across 9 bases. The J segment lost 2 bases and the V segment lost 6 bases, leaving 7 bases of the junction unmatched. The CDR3 sequence is 15 residues long. CDR1 is MNHEY, CDR2 SMNVEV, per germline (reference sequence). CDR3 bases: TGTGCCAGCAGCTGGACAGGGGTCCCTCAAGAGACCCAGTACTTC. Translation gives CASSWTGVPQETQYF.

The rearrangement joins TRBV7-8 to TRBJ1-6, with 8 bases identical to TRBD1. This CDR3 is built from 16 residues. The V gene end was trimmed by 1 base and the J gene end by 10 bases; junction bases not matched to a gene: 9. Germline V gene lookup returns CDR1 SGHVS and CDR2 FQNEAQ. CDR3 nucleotide sequence: TGTGCCAGCAGCTTAGAACCGGGCAGGGGGCTCTCACCCCTCCACTTT. Its translation is CASSLEPGRGLSPLHF.

The chain links TRBV25-1 to TRBJ2-1; D perhaps matches TRBD1 (5 bases). CDR1 MGHDK and CDR2 SYGVNS come from the germline V gene. Trimming took 7 bases from V and 1 from J, leaving 17 bases between them. The length of the CDR3 is 16 residues. CDR3 DNA: TGTGCCAGCACCACAAGCTCCCAGGGTTCCTACAATGAGCAGTTCTTC. Residues: CASTTSSQGSYNEQFF.